This T cell receptor (beta chain) emerged from a study of radiation and T cells in renal cell carcinoma (dated by TCRdb to 2020 to 2022). A note on the overall study: TCR beta sequencing covered over 50 samples in total, comprising around 25 tumors and roughly 27 peripheral blood samples. The last blood draw occurred 4 weeks after radiation, at the same time as nephrectomy. A total of about 3.8 million unique CDR3 nucleotide sequences, encoding 2,500,000 or so unique CDR3 amino acid sequences, were found across all 50 or so samples. Study-wide findings and limitations: Dynamics of the blood repertoire were not tracked past 4 weeks after treatment. The single-armed trial design could not address effects of radiation dose or scheduling on the TCR repertoire. Top tumor clonotypes rose in blood from baseline to 2 weeks post-radiation, then contracted by 4 weeks, suggesting transient expansion of tumor-resident clones. Because no pretreatment tumor biopsies were available, whether clonotypes were present in the tumor at baseline could not be determined.

This specimen's time point label, interpreted: blood 4 weeks post-SBRT, at nephrectomy. What this sample's treatment or condition label stands for: 15 Gy SBRT to primary tumor, nephrectomy 4 weeks later. The samples were obtained from a clinical trial, where primary renal cell carcinomas were treated with 15 Gy stereotactic body radiation therapy and then removed by nephrectomy 4 weeks afterward. To follow tumor-enriched clonotypes, serial peripheral blood was collected from radiation-treated patients at baseline and at 2 weeks and 4 weeks after SBRT. All patients had renal cell carcinoma with clear cell pathology. Genomic DNA for TCR sequencing was prepared using the QIAamp DNA Blood Mini Kit (Qiagen). The analyses included just those samples that passed every quality control check. The CDR3 numbers 14 residues from cysteine through phenylalanine. Only CDR3 DNA is held: 42 bases, read in frame from base 1. The germline V gene encodes CDR1 MNHEY and CDR2 SVGAGI. The V and J ends are trimmed by 6 bases and 10 bases, leaving 19 bases between them.

On this clone itself: It lacks a known antigen. Per-base qualities were not stored, and no clone one base away is much larger.

TCR beta libraries were generated from genomic DNA with the immunoSEQ kit, following the manufacturer's recommendations. To prepare the libraries, a first multiplex PCR with proprietary primers was run, followed by a second PCR that added unique barcodes, and a bead cleanup was done after each round. Each sample batch included a kit-provided positive control reaction and a negative control reaction. The final libraries were assessed on an Agilent 4200 TapeStation D1000 ScreenTape, pooled by volume, and quantified by qPCR. Sequencing was performed on an Illumina NextSeq500 using a MidOutput 150-cycle cartridge, with 156 Read1 cycles, 15 Index1 cycles, and the kit custom primers. The pooled library was loaded at roughly 0.94 pM with a roughly 20% PhiX control spike-in. The study's own analysis went as follows. Vendor-processed data were analyzed in R, with a clonotype defined as all T cells sharing the same CDR3 nucleotide sequence. For clone abundance analyses, frequencies were normalized to the 10,000 most abundant clones per sample. Public T cell clones, which averaged fewer than five per sample, were excluded before analysis. A difference in abundance of at least 32-fold between compartments was used to define tumor-enriched and baseline blood-enriched clonotypes. Clonotypes expanded or contracted between blood time points were identified with a beta-binomial differential abundance model. Tumor-blood repertoire similarity was measured with the Baroni-Urbani and Buser coefficient, and groups were compared using two-tailed Wilcoxon tests in R. Here the immuneACCESS table is served through TCRdb, limited to in-frame sequences with V and J called. Missing clones are a known gap in these copies; in checked studies unresolved V genes cover under half, and the rest lacks a known reason. From that table come the V and J calls and clone size; the DNA was used to work out D and trimming. Across this sample there are 120,000 to 150,000 clones, with 86% seen only once. The top ten constitute about 17% of the sample.

This receptor was obtained from a woman aged 45-65 years with renal cell carcinoma. This specimen was blood, taken from a patient whose treatment included radiotherapy and nephrectomy. The V and J segments used are TRBV6-5 and TRBJ2-1, with no confidently assigned D gene. At the DNA level, the sequence is TGTGCCAGCAGCTCTAACCCGGCCCGGTGGGAGCAGTTCTTC. Translated, it gives CASSSNPARWEQFF.